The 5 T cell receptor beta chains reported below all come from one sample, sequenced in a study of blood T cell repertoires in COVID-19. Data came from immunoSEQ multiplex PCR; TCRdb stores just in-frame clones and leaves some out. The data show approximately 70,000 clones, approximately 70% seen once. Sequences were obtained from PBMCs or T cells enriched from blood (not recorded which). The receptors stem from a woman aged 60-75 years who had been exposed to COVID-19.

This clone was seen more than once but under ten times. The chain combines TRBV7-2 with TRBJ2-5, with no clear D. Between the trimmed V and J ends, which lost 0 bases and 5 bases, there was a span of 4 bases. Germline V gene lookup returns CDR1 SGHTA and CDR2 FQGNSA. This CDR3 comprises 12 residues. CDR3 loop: CASSLARETQYF. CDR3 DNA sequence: TGTGCCAGCAGCTTAGCGCGGGAGACCCAGTACTTC. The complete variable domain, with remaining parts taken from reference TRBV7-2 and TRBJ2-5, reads GAGVSQSPSNKVTEKGKDVELRCDPISGHTALYWYRQSLGQGLEFLIYFQGNSAPDKSGLPSDRFSAERTGGSVSTLTIQRTQQEDSAVYLCASSLARETQYFGPGTRLLVL.

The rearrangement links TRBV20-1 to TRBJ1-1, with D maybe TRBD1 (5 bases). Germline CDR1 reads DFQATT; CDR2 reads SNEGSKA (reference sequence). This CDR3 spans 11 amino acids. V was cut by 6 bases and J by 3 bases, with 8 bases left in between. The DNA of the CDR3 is TGCAGTGCCCCGGGGGACACTGAAGCTTTCTTT. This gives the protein CSAPGDTEAFF.

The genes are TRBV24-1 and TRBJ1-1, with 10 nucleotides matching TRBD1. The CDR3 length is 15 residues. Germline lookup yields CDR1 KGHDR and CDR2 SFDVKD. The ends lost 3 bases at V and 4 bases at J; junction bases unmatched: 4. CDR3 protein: CATSDRTGGGTEAFF. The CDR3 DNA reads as TGTGCCACCAGTGATCGGACAGGGGGAGGCACTGAAGCTTTCTTT.

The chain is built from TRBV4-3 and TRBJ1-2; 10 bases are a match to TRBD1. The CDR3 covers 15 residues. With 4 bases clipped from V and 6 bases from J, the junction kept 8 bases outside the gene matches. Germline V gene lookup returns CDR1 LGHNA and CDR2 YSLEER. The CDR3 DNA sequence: TGCGCCAGCAGCCCTGGGACAGGGGACCGGGATGGCTACACCTTC. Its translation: CASSPGTGDRDGYTF.

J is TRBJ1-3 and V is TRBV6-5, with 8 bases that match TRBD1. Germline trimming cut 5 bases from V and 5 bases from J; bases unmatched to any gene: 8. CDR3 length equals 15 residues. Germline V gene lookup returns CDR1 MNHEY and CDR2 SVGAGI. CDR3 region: CASSMTGDTRNTIYF. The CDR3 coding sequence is TGTGCCAGCAGTATGACAGGGGATACCAGAAACACCATATATTTT.